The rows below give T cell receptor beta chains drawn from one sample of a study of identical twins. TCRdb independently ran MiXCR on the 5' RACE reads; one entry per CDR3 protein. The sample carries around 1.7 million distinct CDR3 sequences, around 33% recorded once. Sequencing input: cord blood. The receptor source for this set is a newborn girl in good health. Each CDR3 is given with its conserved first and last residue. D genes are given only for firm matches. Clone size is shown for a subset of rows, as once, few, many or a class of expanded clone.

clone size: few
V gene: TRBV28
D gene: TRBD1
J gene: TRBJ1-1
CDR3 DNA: TGTGCCAGCAACAGACAGGGGCAGGGCACTGAAGCTTTCTTT
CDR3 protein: CASNRQGQGTEAFF

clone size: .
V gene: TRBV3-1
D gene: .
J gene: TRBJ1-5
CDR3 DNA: TGTGCCAGCAGCCATCGTATCAATCAGCCCCAGCATTTT
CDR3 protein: CASSHRINQPQHF

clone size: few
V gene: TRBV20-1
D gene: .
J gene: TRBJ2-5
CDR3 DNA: TGCAGTGCTAGAAGGCTTGGGGAAACGCAAGAGACCCAGTACTTC
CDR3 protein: CSARRLGETQETQYF

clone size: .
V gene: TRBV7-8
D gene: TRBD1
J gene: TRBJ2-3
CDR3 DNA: TGTGCCAGCAGCGCCCTGACAGGGACAGATACGCAGTATTTT
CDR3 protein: CASSALTGTDTQYF

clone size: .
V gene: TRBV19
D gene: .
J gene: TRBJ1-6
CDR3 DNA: TGTGCCAGTAGTATAGTCAAAACCCCTAAATCACCCCTCCACTTT
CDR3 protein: CASSIVKTPKSPLHF

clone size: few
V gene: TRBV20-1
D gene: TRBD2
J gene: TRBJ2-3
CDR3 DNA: TGCAGTGCTAGAGATTGGTCGTCCAGCGGGGGGGGCACAGATACGCAGTATTTT
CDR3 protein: CSARDWSSSGGGTDTQYF

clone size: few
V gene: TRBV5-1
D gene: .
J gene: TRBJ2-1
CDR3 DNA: TGCGCCAGTATCCTTGGCGGGGCCTCCTACAATGAGCAGTTCTTC
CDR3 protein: CASILGGASYNEQFF

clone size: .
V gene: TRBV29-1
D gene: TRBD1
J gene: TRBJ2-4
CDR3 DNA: TGCAGCGTTGAACCAGGGGGTAAAAACATTCAGTACTTC
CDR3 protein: CSVEPGGKNIQYF

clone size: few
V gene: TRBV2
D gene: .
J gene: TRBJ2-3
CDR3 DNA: TGTGCCAGCAGTACCTCCATTAGCACAGATACGCAGTATTTT
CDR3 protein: CASSTSISTDTQYF

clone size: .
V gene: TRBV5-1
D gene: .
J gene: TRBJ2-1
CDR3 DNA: TGCGCCAGCACCCCCGGGACTCCGAATGAGCAGTTCTTC
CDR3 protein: CASTPGTPNEQFF

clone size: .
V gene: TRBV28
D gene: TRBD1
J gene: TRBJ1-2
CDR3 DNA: TGTGCCAGCAGCCTCCTACAGGGGACTAACTATGGCTACACCTTC
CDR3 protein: CASSLLQGTNYGYTF

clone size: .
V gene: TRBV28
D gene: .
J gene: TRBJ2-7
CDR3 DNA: TGTGCCAGCAGTTTCCCCATCCAGGACCGGAGCTCCTACGAGCAGTACTTC
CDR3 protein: CASSFPIQDRSSYEQYF

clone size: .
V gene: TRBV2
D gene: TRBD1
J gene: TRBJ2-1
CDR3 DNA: TGTGCCAGCAGTGTATCGACAGGGGGCGTCCGCCACGGGCCCTACAATGAGCAGTTCTTC
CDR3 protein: CASSVSTGGVRHGPYNEQFF

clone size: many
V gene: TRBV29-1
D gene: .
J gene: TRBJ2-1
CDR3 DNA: TGCAGCGTTCGAGGGTACAATGAGCAGTTCTTC
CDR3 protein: CSVRGYNEQFF

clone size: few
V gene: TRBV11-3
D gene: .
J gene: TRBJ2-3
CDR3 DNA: TGTGCCAGCAGCTTAGATGGTCGTCTCGGGGGTACGCAGTATTTT
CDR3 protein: CASSLDGRLGGTQYF

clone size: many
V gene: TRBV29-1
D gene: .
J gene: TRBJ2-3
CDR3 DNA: TGCAGCGTTCGACAGGTTAGCACAGATACGCAGTATTTT
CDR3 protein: CSVRQVSTDTQYF

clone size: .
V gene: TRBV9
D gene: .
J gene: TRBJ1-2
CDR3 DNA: TGTGCCAGCAGCGTAGAGAGCAGGGCCCCCTATGGCTACACCTTC
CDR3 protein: CASSVESRAPYGYTF

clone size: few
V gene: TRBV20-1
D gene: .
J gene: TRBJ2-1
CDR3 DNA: TGCAGTGCTAGAGATGGGGAGACTTTAAATGAGCAGTTCTTC
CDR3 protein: CSARDGETLNEQFF

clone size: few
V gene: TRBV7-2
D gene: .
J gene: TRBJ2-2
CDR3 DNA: TGTGCCAGCAGCAGTTACAGGGCCACCGGGGAGCTGTTTTTT
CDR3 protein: CASSSYRATGELFF

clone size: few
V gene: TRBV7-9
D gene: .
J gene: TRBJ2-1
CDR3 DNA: TGTGCCCTACAGAGAAACCGGGCCCCCTACAATGAGCAGTTCTTC
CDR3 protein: CALQRNRAPYNEQFF

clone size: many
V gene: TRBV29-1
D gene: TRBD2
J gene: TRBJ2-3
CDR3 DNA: TGCAGCGTTAATAGCGGGGGGGATACGCAGTATTTT
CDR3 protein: CSVNSGGDTQYF

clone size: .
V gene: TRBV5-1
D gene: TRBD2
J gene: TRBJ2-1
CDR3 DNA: TGCGCCAGCAGCTTGGTGACTAGCGGGAGCGGGAATGAGCAGTTCTTC
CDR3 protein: CASSLVTSGSGNEQFF

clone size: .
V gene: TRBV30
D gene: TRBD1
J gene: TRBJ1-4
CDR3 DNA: TGTGCCTGGAGTCGGCCCGGGACAGGGGGTGAAAAACTGTTTTTT
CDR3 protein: CAWSRPGTGGEKLFF

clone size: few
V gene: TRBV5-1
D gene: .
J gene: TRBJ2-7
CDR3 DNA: TGCGCCAGCAGCTTGGCGAGGTATCGGGGCCACGAGCAGTACTTC
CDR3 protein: CASSLARYRGHEQYF

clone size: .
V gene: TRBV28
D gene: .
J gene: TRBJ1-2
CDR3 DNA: TGTGCCGGCAGTTTAGACGGGGACTATGGCTACAACTTC
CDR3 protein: CAGSLDGDYGYNF

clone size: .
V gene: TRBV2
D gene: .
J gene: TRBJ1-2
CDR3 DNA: TGTGCCAGCGGGCGGGAGTCTGGCTACACCTTC
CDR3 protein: CASGRESGYTF

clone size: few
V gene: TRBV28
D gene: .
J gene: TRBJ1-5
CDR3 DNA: TGTGCCAGCAGTTTATCACGGGGGTATAGCAATCAGCCCCAGCATTTT
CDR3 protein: CASSLSRGYSNQPQHF

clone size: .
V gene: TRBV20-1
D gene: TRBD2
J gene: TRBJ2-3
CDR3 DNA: TGCAGTGCCGTAGCGGGAGGCTCCTCCACAGATACGCAGTATTTT
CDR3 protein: CSAVAGGSSTDTQYF

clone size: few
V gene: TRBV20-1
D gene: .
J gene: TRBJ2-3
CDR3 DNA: TGCAGTGGTTCAGGCTGGTCCGTGAAAGATACGCAGTATTTT
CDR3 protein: CSGSGWSVKDTQYF

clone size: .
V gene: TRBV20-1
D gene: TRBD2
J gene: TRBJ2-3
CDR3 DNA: TGCAGTGCTAGAGATAGCGGGAGGGCCCGGGATACGCAGTATTTT
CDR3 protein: CSARDSGRARDTQYF

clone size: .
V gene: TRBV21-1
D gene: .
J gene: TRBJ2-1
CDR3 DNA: .
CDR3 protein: CASISVGLGANEQFF

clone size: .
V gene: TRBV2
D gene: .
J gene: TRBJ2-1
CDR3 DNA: TGTGCCAGCAGTGAATGGGACTTCTCGAATGAGCAGTTCTTC
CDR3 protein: CASSEWDFSNEQFF

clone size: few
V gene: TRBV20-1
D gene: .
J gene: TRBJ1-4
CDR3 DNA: TGCAGTGCTAGCGGCAGATGGGGGGGGAAACTGTTTTTT
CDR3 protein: CSASGRWGGKLFF

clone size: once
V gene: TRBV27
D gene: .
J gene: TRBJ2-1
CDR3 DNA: TGTGCCAGCAGTTCGCTCGTTCTAGCGAGGACCTACAATGAGCAGTTCTTC
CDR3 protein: CASSSLVLARTYNEQFF

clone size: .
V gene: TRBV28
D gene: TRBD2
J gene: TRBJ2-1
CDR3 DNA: TGTGCCAGCAGGAGAGCGGGACCCTCCTACAATGAGCAGTTCTTC
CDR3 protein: CASRRAGPSYNEQFF

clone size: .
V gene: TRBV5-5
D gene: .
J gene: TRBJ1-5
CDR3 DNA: TGTGCCAGCAGCCATGGCGGGGGCGGCCAGCCCCAGCATTTT
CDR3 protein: CASSHGGGGQPQHF

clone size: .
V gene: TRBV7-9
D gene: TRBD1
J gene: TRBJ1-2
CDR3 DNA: TGTGCCAGCAGCCCAGGGGGCGCGGATGGCTACACCTTC
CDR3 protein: CASSPGGADGYTF